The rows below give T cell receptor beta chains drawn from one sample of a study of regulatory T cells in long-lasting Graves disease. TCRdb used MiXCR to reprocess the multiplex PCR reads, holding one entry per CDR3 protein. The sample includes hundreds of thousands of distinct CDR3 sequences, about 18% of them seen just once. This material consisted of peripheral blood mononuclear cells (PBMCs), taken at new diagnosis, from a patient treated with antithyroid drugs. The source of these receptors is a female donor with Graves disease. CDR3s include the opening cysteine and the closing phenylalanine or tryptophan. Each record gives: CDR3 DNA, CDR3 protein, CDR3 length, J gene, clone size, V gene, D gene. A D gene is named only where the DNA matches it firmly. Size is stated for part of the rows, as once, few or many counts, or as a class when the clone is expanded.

cdr3_nt: TGTGCCAGCAGCTCGTTCGGGGGTAGCGGGAGGGAGGAGACCCAGTACTTC
cdr3_aa: CASSSFGGSGREETQYF
cdr3_length: 17
j_call: TRBJ2-5
clone_size: many
v_call: TRBV28
d_call: TRBD2

cdr3_nt: TGTGCCAGCAGTCAATTCCCCAGCTCGGCCGGGGAGCTGTTTTTT
cdr3_aa: CASSQFPSSAGELFF
cdr3_length: 15
j_call: TRBJ2-2
clone_size: few
v_call: TRBV6-1
d_call: NA

cdr3_nt: TGTGCCAGCAGTTACTCGAAAGGGGCACGATACGTGGAGCAGTACTTC
cdr3_aa: CASSYSKGARYVEQYF
cdr3_length: 16
j_call: TRBJ2-7
clone_size: many
v_call: TRBV6-5
d_call: NA

cdr3_nt: TGTGCCAGCAGCTTATCCGGGAGCCACTACAATGAGCAGTTCTTC
cdr3_aa: CASSLSGSHYNEQFF
cdr3_length: 15
j_call: TRBJ2-1
clone_size: NA
v_call: TRBV11-3
d_call: NA

cdr3_nt: TGCGCCAGCAGCCAACGGGGGGGAATCTCTGGAAACACCATATATTTT
cdr3_aa: CASSQRGGISGNTIYF
cdr3_length: 16
j_call: TRBJ1-3
clone_size: NA
v_call: TRBV4-1
d_call: NA

cdr3_nt: TGTGCTTCCAGGTGGGGGGGCTCCTACAATGAGCAGTTCTTC
cdr3_aa: CASRWGGSYNEQFF
cdr3_length: 14
j_call: TRBJ2-1
clone_size: many
v_call: TRBV28
d_call: TRBD2

cdr3_nt: TGTGCCAGCAGCCTGGTGAGGAGTCATTCACCCCTCCACTTT
cdr3_aa: CASSLVRSHSPLHF
cdr3_length: 14
j_call: TRBJ1-6
clone_size: many
v_call: TRBV14
d_call: NA

cdr3_nt: TGTGCCAGCAGCCAAGTGCTGACTAGCGGGGCGGAAGGAGATACGCAGTATTTT
cdr3_aa: CASSQVLTSGAEGDTQYF
cdr3_length: 18
j_call: TRBJ2-3
clone_size: many
v_call: TRBV3-1
d_call: TRBD2

cdr3_nt: TGTGCTAGTGGTTTGGTACTTTCGACTGAGCTATCCAACTACGAGCAGTACTTC
cdr3_aa: CASGLVLSTELSNYEQYF
cdr3_length: 18
j_call: TRBJ2-7
clone_size: many
v_call: TRBV12-5
d_call: NA

cdr3_nt: TGTGCCAGCAGCTCACAGGGGGCTGGCACAGATACGCAGTATTTT
cdr3_aa: CASSSQGAGTDTQYF
cdr3_length: 15
j_call: TRBJ2-3
clone_size: NA
v_call: TRBV9
d_call: TRBD1

cdr3_nt: TGTGCCAGCAGTGCGGACTGGAATGAGCAGTTCTTC
cdr3_aa: CASSADWNEQFF
cdr3_length: 12
j_call: TRBJ2-1
clone_size: many
v_call: TRBV2
d_call: NA

cdr3_nt: TGTGCCAGCAGTTTATTTGCAGGGGGCGAGACTGAAGCTTTCTTT
cdr3_aa: CASSLFAGGETEAFF
cdr3_length: 15
j_call: TRBJ1-1
clone_size: many
v_call: TRBV27
d_call: TRBD1

cdr3_nt: TGTGCCAGCAGTGATATTAGCGGAGGGGGGGAGACCCAGTACTTC
cdr3_aa: CASSDISGGGETQYF
cdr3_length: 15
j_call: TRBJ2-5
clone_size: many
v_call: TRBV6-1
d_call: NA

cdr3_nt: TGTGCCAGCAGCGTAGAGGGGACTGGGAACACTGAAGCTTTCTTT
cdr3_aa: CASSVEGTGNTEAFF
cdr3_length: 15
j_call: TRBJ1-1
clone_size: NA
v_call: TRBV9
d_call: NA

cdr3_nt: TGTGCCAGCAGCCACTATCTAGCGGGAAACGAGCAGTTCTTC
cdr3_aa: CASSHYLAGNEQFF
cdr3_length: 14
j_call: TRBJ2-1
clone_size: many
v_call: TRBV3-1
d_call: TRBD2

cdr3_nt: TGTGCCAGCAGTTTCAATTCCGGACTAGCGGGAGGCAATGAGCAGTTCTTC
cdr3_aa: CASSFNSGLAGGNEQFF
cdr3_length: 17
j_call: TRBJ2-1
clone_size: NA
v_call: TRBV28
d_call: TRBD2

cdr3_nt: TGTGCCAGCAGTGAAGGACTAGCGGGAGTGGGGCGGGAGACCCAGTACTTC
cdr3_aa: CASSEGLAGVGRETQYF
cdr3_length: 17
j_call: TRBJ2-5
clone_size: many
v_call: TRBV6-1
d_call: TRBD2

cdr3_nt: TGCGCCAGCAGCTTGGGACCCATGGGTGGGGCCAACGTCCTGACTTTC
cdr3_aa: CASSLGPMGGANVLTF
cdr3_length: 16
j_call: TRBJ2-6
clone_size: few
v_call: TRBV5-1
d_call: NA

cdr3_nt: TGTGCCAGCTCCCAACGAGGTGGGGGCTCTGGGGCCAACGTCCTGACTTTC
cdr3_aa: CASSQRGGGSGANVLTF
cdr3_length: 17
j_call: TRBJ2-6
clone_size: NA
v_call: TRBV18
d_call: NA

cdr3_nt: TGTGCCAGCAGTGATCCGGGACCCTACGAGCAGTACTTC
cdr3_aa: CASSDPGPYEQYF
cdr3_length: 13
j_call: TRBJ2-7
clone_size: many
v_call: TRBV25-1
d_call: NA